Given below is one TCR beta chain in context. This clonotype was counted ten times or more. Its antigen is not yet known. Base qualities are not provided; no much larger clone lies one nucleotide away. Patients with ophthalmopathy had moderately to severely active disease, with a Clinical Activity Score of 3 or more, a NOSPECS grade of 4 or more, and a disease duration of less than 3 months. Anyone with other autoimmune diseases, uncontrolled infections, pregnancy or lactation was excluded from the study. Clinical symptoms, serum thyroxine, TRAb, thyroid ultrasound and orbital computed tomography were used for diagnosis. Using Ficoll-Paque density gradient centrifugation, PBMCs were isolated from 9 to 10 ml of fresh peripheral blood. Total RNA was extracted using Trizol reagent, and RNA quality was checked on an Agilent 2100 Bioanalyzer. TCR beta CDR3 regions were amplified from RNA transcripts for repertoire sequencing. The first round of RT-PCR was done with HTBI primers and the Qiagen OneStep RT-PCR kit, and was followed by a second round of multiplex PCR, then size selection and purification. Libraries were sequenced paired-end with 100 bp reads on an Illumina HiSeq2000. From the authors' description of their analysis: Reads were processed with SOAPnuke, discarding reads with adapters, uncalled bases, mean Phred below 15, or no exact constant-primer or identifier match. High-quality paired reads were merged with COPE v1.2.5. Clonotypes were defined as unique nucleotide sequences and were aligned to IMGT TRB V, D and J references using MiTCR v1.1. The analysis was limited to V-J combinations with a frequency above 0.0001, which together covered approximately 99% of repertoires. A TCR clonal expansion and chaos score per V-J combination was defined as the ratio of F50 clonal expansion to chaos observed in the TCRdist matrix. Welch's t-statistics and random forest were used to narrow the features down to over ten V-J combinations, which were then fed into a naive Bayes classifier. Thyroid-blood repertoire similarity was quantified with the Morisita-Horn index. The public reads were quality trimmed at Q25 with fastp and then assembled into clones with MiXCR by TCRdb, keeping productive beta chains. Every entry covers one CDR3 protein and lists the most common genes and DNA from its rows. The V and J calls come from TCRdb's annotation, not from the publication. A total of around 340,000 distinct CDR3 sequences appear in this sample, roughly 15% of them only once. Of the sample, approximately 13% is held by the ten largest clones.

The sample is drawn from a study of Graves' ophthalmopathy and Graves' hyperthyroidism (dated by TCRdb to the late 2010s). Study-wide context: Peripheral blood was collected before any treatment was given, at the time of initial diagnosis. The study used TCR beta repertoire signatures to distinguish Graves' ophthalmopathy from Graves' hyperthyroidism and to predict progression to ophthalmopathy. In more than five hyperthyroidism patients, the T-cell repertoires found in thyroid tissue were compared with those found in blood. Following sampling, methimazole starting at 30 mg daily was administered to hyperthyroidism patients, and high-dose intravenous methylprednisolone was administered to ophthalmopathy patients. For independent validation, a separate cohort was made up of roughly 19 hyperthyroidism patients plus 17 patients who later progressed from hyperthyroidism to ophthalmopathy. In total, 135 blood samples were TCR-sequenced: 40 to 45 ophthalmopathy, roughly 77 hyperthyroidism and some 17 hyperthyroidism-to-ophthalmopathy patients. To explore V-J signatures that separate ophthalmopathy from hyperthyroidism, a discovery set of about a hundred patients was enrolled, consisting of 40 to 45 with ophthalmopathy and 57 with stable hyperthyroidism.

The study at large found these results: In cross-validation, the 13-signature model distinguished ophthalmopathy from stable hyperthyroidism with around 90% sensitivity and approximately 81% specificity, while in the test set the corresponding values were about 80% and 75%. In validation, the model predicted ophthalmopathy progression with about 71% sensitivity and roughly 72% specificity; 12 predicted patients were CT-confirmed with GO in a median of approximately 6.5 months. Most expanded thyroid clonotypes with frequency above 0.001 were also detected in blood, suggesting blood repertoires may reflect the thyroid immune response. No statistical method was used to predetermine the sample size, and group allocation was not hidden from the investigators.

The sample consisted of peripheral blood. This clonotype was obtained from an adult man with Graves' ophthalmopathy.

The sequenced DNA is TGCAGTGCTAGCCTAGGGGGCGCAGGGCAGCCCCAGCATTTT. This yields the protein CSASLGGAGQPQHF. Here the chain combines TRBV20-1 and TRBJ1-5; 7 middle bases align to TRBD1. Germline trimming: 3 bases from V, 7 bases from J; junction bases outside gene matches: 9. The CDR3 covers 14 residues, taking in both the cysteine and the phenylalanine. The sequence is cut down to CDR3 DNA, 42 bases in frame from base 1. CDR1 DFQATT and CDR2 SNEGSKA are derived from the germline V gene (reference sequence).